The clone carrying this T cell receptor (beta chain) was recorded a few times. TCRdb re-derived calls from the RT-PCR reads in MiXCR, one entry per CDR3 protein. The repertoire has about half a million distinct CDR3 sequences, 25% of them found once; the top ten carry approximately 2%. The length of the CDR3 is 14 residues. Germline CDR1 is SGHTA and CDR2 is FQGNSA. Trimming removed 5 bases from V and 4 bases from J; junction bases left unmatched: 4. The data stem from a study of response to subunit inactivated influenza vaccine. This TCR derives from a man aged 45-65 years who received an inactivated influenza vaccine. This chain connects TRBV7-2 to TRBJ2-2; 7 positions match TRBD1. The sample consisted of CD4+ T cells sorted from PBMCs, taken 5 to 6 days after vaccination. The CDR3 here is CASSTGQRTGELFF. The CDR3 bases are TGTGCCAGCAGCACGGGACAGCGCACCGGGGAGCTGTTTTTT. The whole variable domain, filled in from reference TRBV7-2 and TRBJ2-2, reads GAGVSQSPSNKVTEKGKDVELRCDPISGHTALYWYRQSLGQGLEFLIYFQGNSAPDKSGLPSDRFSAERTGGSVSTLTIQRTQQEDSAVYLCASSTGQRTGELFFGEGSRLTVL.